The 32 T cell receptor beta chains in this list originate from one sample, sequenced in a study of OX40 agonist ivuxolimab in advanced cancers. TCRdb's copy holds only in-frame clones and misses some; the assay was immunoSEQ multiplex PCR. The sample includes more than 80,000 clones, around 87% of them seen just once. This specimen consisted of CD4+ or CD8+ T cells sorted from blood, obtained in a trial of the OX40 agonist ivuxolimab. Receptors were obtained from an adult with an advanced solid tumor such as melanoma, head and neck, liver or kidney cancer.

V gene TRBV11-2 combines with J gene TRBJ2-1; 10 bases are a match to TRBD2. This CDR3 is 15 amino acids long. Germline V gene data show CDR1 as SGHAT and CDR2 as FQNNGV. J gave up 10 bases and V 5 bases, and 11 bases lay outside the gene matches. CDR3 nucleotide sequence: TGTGCCAGCAGCGCGGGACTAGCGCAGGAAGGAGAGCAGTTCTTC. Its translation: CASSAGLAQEGEQFF.

The rearrangement joins TRBV18 to TRBJ2-3; D is possibly TRBD1 or TRBD2 (6 bases each). Germline CDR1 is KGHSH and CDR2 is LQKENI. V shed 8 bases and J shed 0 bases, with 15 bases lying between them. The CDR3 has 15 amino acids. This CDR3 is CASSTQGGSTDTQYF. CDR3 DNA: TGTGCCAGCAGCACCCAAGGGGGGAGCACAGATACGCAGTATTTT.

The V gene is TRBV6-1, the J gene TRBJ1-2, with 11 nucleotides matching TRBD1. Germline-derived CDR1 and CDR2 are MNHNS and SASEGT. Trimming cost V 4 bases and J 7 bases; bases outside gene matches: 5. The CDR3 runs to 14 residues. The CDR3 spells CASSGDRGIFGYTF. The CDR3, as DNA: TGTGCCAGCAGTGGGGACAGGGGGATTTTTGGCTACACCTTC.

The chain recombines TRBV19 with TRBJ2-5; 8 nucleotides agree with TRBD2. The V gene end was trimmed by 9 bases and the J gene end by 1 base; junction bases not matched to a gene: 10. This CDR3 is built from 15 residues. Germline values: CDR1 LNHDA, CDR2 SQIVND (reference sequence). The CDR3 loop reads CASAGIRGGQETQYF. Here the CDR3 DNA reads TGTGCCAGCGCCGGAATCCGGGGGGGCCAAGAGACCCAGTACTTC.

J is TRBJ2-5 and V is TRBV5-4; either TRBD1 or TRBD2 may supply D (5 bases each). The V end lost 3 bases, the J end lost 5 bases, and 14 bases lay between the germline ends. The CDR3 runs to 14 residues. Germline loops: CDR1 SGHNT, CDR2 YYREEE (reference sequence). CDR3 sequence: CASSYEGRWETQYF. CDR3 sequence (DNA): TGTGCCAGCAGCTATGAGGGGCGGTGGGAGACCCAGTACTTC. Together with reference TRBV5-4 and TRBJ2-5, the CDR3 gives the full variable domain: ETGVTQSPTHLIKTRGQQVTLRCSSQSGHNTVSWYQQALGQGPQFIFQYYREEENGRGNFPPRFSGLQFPNYSSELNVNALELDDSALYLCASSYEGRWETQYFGPGTRLLVL.

This sequence joins TRBV6-1 and TRBJ2-7; 7 positions agree with TRBD1. The CDR3 covers 14 residues. The germline gives CDR1 MNHNS, CDR2 SASEGT. Losses at the gene ends were 7 bases for V and 2 bases for J; bases not matched to a gene: 8. The CDR3 sequence is CASTRPGQPYEQYF. Written as DNA, the CDR3 is TGTGCCAGCACCAGACCGGGACAGCCCTACGAGCAGTACTTC.

The chain recombines TRBV19 with TRBJ1-1, with TRBD1 matching 9 bases. The CDR3 runs 16 residues. V lost 8 bases, J lost 0 bases, and 10 bases stayed unmatched. Germline CDR1 LNHDA, CDR2 SQIVND (reference sequence). The CDR3 coding sequence is TGTGCCAGTCGTCCGGGACAGGGACTCATGAACACTGAAGCTTTCTTT. Its translation: CASRPGQGLMNTEAFF.

This CDR3 reads CASSLAGSGYEQYF. The CDR3 DNA follows: TGTGCCAGCAGCTTAGCTGGGAGTGGCTACGAGCAGTACTTC. The chain has TRBV11-2 and TRBJ2-7; D might be TRBD2 (5 bases). CDR1 and CDR2 from the germline V gene are SGHAT and FQNNGV. V lost 1 base and J lost 3, with 10 bases in between. The CDR3 runs to 14 residues.

The chain employs TRBV11-1 and TRBJ2-7; 9 positions agree with TRBD2. Germline trimming cut 1 base from V and 13 bases from J; bases unmatched to any gene: 11. Germline V gene sequence: CDR1 SGHAT, CDR2 FQDESV (reference sequence). CDR3 length equals 14 residues. CDR3 in DNA: TGTGCCAGCAGCTTAGTGGGCCTAGCGGGGACCCTCTACTTC. Its protein product is CASSLVGLAGTLYF.

This CDR3 is CASGLAVSNYGYTF. CDR3 DNA: TGTGCTAGTGGTTTAGCCGTATCTAACTATGGCTACACCTTC. The chain joins TRBV12-5 to TRBJ1-2, with D unclear. V dropped 3 bases and J dropped 0 bases, with 8 bases sitting between them. The CDR3 sequence is 14 residues long. Germline CDR1 LGHNT, CDR2 FRNRAP.

CDR3: CASSPALAGGNEQFF. CDR3 coding DNA: TGTGCCAGCAGCCCGGCACTAGCGGGGGGCAATGAGCAGTTCTTC. The genes are TRBV9 and TRBJ2-1; 12 bases map to TRBD2. The germline gives CDR1 SGDLS, CDR2 YYNGEE. This CDR3 spans 15 amino acids. J was trimmed by 6 bases and V by 4 bases; bases with no gene match: 5.

The rearrangement joins TRBV6-5 to TRBJ2-2; TRBD1 is a possible D gene (5 bases). The CDR3 length is 13 residues. The germline CDR1 and CDR2 sequences are MNHEY and SVGAGI. Trimming took off 2 bases at V and 6 bases at J, with 7 bases between the two ends. CDR3 nucleotides: TGTGCCAGCAGTTACCAGGGTTCCGGGGAGCTGTTTTTT. This codes for CASSYQGSGELFF.

The CDR3 region is CAEGGLASGELFF. CDR3 coding DNA: TGTGCCGAGGGGGGACTAGCGTCCGGGGAGCTGTTTTTT. This rearrangement joins TRBV21-1 to TRBJ2-2; the table's D call, TRBD2, was not checked against the DNA. TRBV21-1 is noted as a pseudogene. The CDR3 consists of 13 residues.

This clone was seen a handful of times. This chain connects TRBV19 to TRBJ1-3, with D maybe TRBD1 (6 bases). Germline V gene lookup returns CDR1 LNHDA and CDR2 SQIVND (reference sequence). The V end lost 8 bases, the J end lost 0 bases, and 8 bases lay between the germline ends. CDR3 length equals 13 residues. The CDR3 coding sequence is TGTGCCAGTTCACAGGGCTCTGGAAACACCATATATTTT. This translates into CASSQGSGNTIYF.

The chain combines TRBV29-1 with TRBJ2-3; possibly TRBD2 for D (7 bases). Trimming pared 4 bases from V and 4 bases from J, leaving 18 bases between. The CDR3 is made up of 15 amino acids. From germline, CDR1 is SQVTM and CDR2 ANQGSEA. The CDR3 nucleotides read TGCAGCGTTGGGAGGCGGGGGCTAGCTCCAGATACGCAGTATTTT. Translated, it gives CSVGRRGLAPDTQYF.

This rearrangement joins TRBV7-3 to TRBJ2-1; TRBD2 agrees at 10 bases. CDR3 length equals 16 residues. V was clipped by 5 bases and J by 7 bases; unmatched bases: 11. Germline V CDR1 and CDR2: SGHTA, FQGTGA. The chain's CDR3 is CASSPGTSEVGNEQFF. The DNA of the CDR3 is TGTGCCAGCAGCCCGGGGACTAGCGAGGTAGGGAATGAGCAGTTCTTC.

The V call is TRBV7-3, the J call TRBJ1-2, with 7 bases lining up with TRBD1. Germline V CDR1 and CDR2: SGHTA, FQGTGA. Trimming removed 5 bases from V and 8 bases from J; junction bases left unmatched: 11. This CDR3 has 14 residues. The DNA of the CDR3 is TGTGCCAGCAGCCCATACCCCACACAGGGGGGCTACACCTTC. Its protein product is CASSPYPTQGGYTF.

The J gene is TRBJ2-2, the V gene TRBV6-5, with 10 bases fitting TRBD1. Trimming cost V 5 bases and J 5 bases; bases outside gene matches: 5. The CDR3 contains 15 residues. Germline CDR1 MNHEY, CDR2 SVGAGI. This chain's CDR3 is CASSAGQGRTGELFF. The CDR3 bases are TGTGCCAGCAGTGCGGGACAGGGGAGGACCGGGGAGCTGTTTTTT.

The rearrangement links TRBV7-3 to TRBJ2-7, with D unclear. In germline, CDR1 is SGHTA, CDR2 FQGTGA. Trimming removed 5 bases at V and 0 bases at J, with 8 bases between. This CDR3 is 13 amino acids long. As DNA, the CDR3 is TGTGCCAGCAGCGCTGGGGTCTCCTACGAGCAGTACTTC. It encodes CASSAGVSYEQYF.

The gene calls are TRBV5-6 and TRBJ2-1; tentative D call: TRBD2 (5 bases). V was clipped by 0 bases and J by 6 bases, with 13 bases between them. Germline V gene lookup returns CDR1 SGHDT and CDR2 YYEEEE. The length of the CDR3 is 15 residues. CDR3: CASSLGESGSNEQFF. In DNA form, the CDR3 reads TGTGCCAGCAGCTTGGGAGAATCGGGATCCAATGAGCAGTTCTTC.

V gene TRBV19 combines with J gene TRBJ1-2, with 9 bases fitting TRBD1. Trimming cost V 0 bases and J 2 bases; bases outside gene matches: 4. The germline CDR1 and CDR2 sequences are LNHDA and SQIVND (reference sequence). This CDR3 spans 16 amino acids. Written as DNA, the CDR3 is TGTGCCAGTAGTATAGAGGGACAGGGTAGGAACTATGGCTACACCTTC. Its protein is CASSIEGQGRNYGYTF.

J is TRBJ2-1 and V is TRBV9; TRBD2 matches at 12 bases. V shed 4 bases, J shed 7 bases, and the junction held 12 bases outside the gene matches. There are 17 residues in the CDR3. Germline V gene sequence: CDR1 SGDLS, CDR2 YYNGEE. The CDR3 is CASSLLTSGGGLNEQFF. The CDR3 DNA reads as TGTGCCAGCAGCTTATTGACTAGCGGGGGCGGGTTGAATGAGCAGTTCTTC.

J is TRBJ1-2 and V is TRBV19, with unresolved D. Germline CDR1 and CDR2: LNHDA and SQIVND (reference sequence). CDR3 length: 15 amino acids. The CDR3 region is CAAARALSRGYGYTF. DNA of the CDR3: TGTGCAGCCGCTCGGGCCCTCTCCCGGGGCTATGGCTACACCTTC.

The chain is built from TRBV18 and TRBJ2-7, with TRBD2 matching over 15 bases. After removal of 5 bases from V and 5 bases from J, the junction contained 7 bases not matched to a gene. The CDR3 totals 16 residues. Per the germline V gene, CDR1 is KGHSH and CDR2 is LQKENI. This CDR3 reads CASSDGLAGGLDEQYF. In DNA, the CDR3 is TGTGCCAGCTCAGACGGACTAGCGGGAGGGTTGGACGAGCAGTACTTC.

The rearrangement joins TRBV10-1 to TRBJ2-3; D is perhaps TRBD1 or TRBD2 (5 bases each). Per germline, CDR1 WNHNN and CDR2 SYGVQD (reference sequence). V lost 0 bases and J lost 6, with 19 bases in between. CDR3 length equals 17 residues. The CDR3 protein is CASSESRRGPRSDTQYF. The CDR3 DNA follows: TGCGCCAGCAGTGAGTCGCGACGGGGACCCCGGAGCGATACGCAGTATTTT.

The gene calls are TRBV6-5 and TRBJ2-1, with 14 bases lining up with TRBD2. Germline trimming cut 6 bases from V and 9 bases from J; bases unmatched to any gene: 7. Germline V gene sequence: CDR1 MNHEY, CDR2 SVGAGI. The length of the CDR3 is 15 residues. Here the CDR3 reads CASSSGTSGSFEQFF. The CDR3 coding sequence is TGTGCCAGCAGCTCCGGGACTAGCGGGAGTTTTGAGCAGTTCTTC.

The chain is built from TRBV2 and TRBJ2-7, with a possible D match to TRBD2 (7 bases). The V end was cut by 4 bases, the J end by 3 bases, with 13 bases between. This CDR3 has 14 amino acids. CDR1 SNHLY and CDR2 FYNNEI come from the germline V gene. CDR3 sequence reads: CASSGRGGGYEQYF. The DNA of the CDR3 is TGTGCCAGCAGTGGCAGGGGAGGGGGCTACGAGCAGTACTTC. Based on the CDR3 plus reference TRBV2 and TRBJ2-7, the full variable domain is EPEVTQTPSHQVTQMGQEVILRCVPISNHLYFYWYRQILGQKVEFLVSFYNNEISEKSEIFDDQFSVERPDGSNFTLKIRSTKLEDSAMYFCASSGRGGGYEQYFGPGTRLTVT.

CDR3 residues: CASIVSGGRETQYF. For the CDR3, the DNA is TGTGCCAGCATCGTATCAGGGGGGCGGGAGACCCAGTACTTC. The chain joins TRBV7-2 to TRBJ2-5; D is possibly TRBD1 (7 bases). CDR1 and CDR2 from the germline V gene are SGHTA and FQGNSA. V was trimmed by 7 bases and J by 5 bases, leaving 17 bases between them. This CDR3 contains 14 residues.

The V and J genes are TRBV6-1 and TRBJ2-3; 9 bases are shared with TRBD2. The CDR3 contains 15 residues. CDR1 is MNHNS, CDR2 SASEGT, per germline. Trimming took 8 bases from V and 5 from J; bases not matched to a gene: 11. As DNA, the CDR3 is TGTGCCAGCGGGTGGGCTAGCGGGGTGAGAGATACGCAGTATTTT. It codes for CASGWASGVRDTQYF.

The chain carries TRBV7-9 and TRBJ2-6; the D is unclear. CDR3 size: 16 residues. In germline, CDR1 is SEHNR, CDR2 FQNEAQ (reference sequence). V was clipped by 1 base and J by 0 bases, with 7 bases between them. CDR3 amino acids: CASSLGTSSGANVLTF. The CDR3 DNA reads TGTGCCAGCAGCTTAGGCACCTCCTCTGGGGCCAACGTCCTGACTTTC.

The rearrangement uses TRBV6-6 and TRBJ1-4, with a possible D match to TRBD1 (5 bases). The germline gives CDR1 MNHNY, CDR2 SVGAGI (reference sequence). V gave up 2 bases and J gave up 7 bases, with 8 bases separating them. There are 13 residues in the CDR3. In DNA, the CDR3 is TGTGCCAGCAGTTACGACAGCGGTGAAAAACTGTTTTTT. Encoded protein: CASSYDSGEKLFF.

The J gene is TRBJ2-3, the V gene TRBV29-1; tentatively, D is TRBD1 (7 bases). Germline CDR1 is SQVTM and CDR2 is ANQGSEA. V gave up 3 bases and J gave up 2 bases, with 18 bases separating them. CDR3 size: 16 residues. The CDR3: CSVEDPAGQLTDTQYF. In nucleotides, the CDR3 is TGCAGCGTTGAGGACCCCGCGGGACAGCTCACAGATACGCAGTATTTT.